What follows are 30 T cell receptor beta chains derived from one specimen sequenced in a study of shared clonotypes between healthy human individuals. The repertoire was sequenced with immunoSEQ multiplex PCR; TCRdb's copy has only in-frame clones and lacks some. Among about 1,500,000 clones listed, roughly 95% were seen once. Sequenced: naive CD4+ T cells sorted from blood. Subset defined: CD45RA+ positively selected. Receptor source: a young man in good health.

The chain carries TRBV28 and TRBJ2-7; 11 nucleotides match TRBD2. The CDR3 sequence is 15 residues long. The ends lost 3 bases at V and 3 bases at J; junction bases unmatched: 4. CDR1 is MDHEN, CDR2 SYDVKM, per germline. In DNA, the CDR3 is TGTGCCAGCAGTTTCCCTAGCGGGGGGCACTACGAGCAGTACTTC. Translating it yields CASSFPSGGHYEQYF.

The chain is built from TRBV5-4 and TRBJ2-2, with D uncertain. This CDR3 is built from 17 residues. Germline V gives CDR1 SGHNT, CDR2 YYREEE (reference sequence). Trimming cost V 7 bases and J 3 bases, with 22 bases left between them. CDR3 protein: CASRSAKQDRDTGELFF. DNA of the CDR3: TGTGCCAGCCGGTCAGCTAAACAAGATCGGGACACCGGGGAGCTGTTTTTT.

CDR3 DNA: TGTGCCAGCTCTTTGCAGGGGCGCGGGAATGAGCAGTTCTTC. It translates to CASSLQGRGNEQFF. The chain recombines TRBV18 with TRBJ2-1; TRBD1 is a possible D gene (6 bases). Trimming removed 6 bases at V and 7 bases at J, with 16 bases between. The germline V gene has CDR1 KGHSH and CDR2 LQKENI. The CDR3 covers 14 residues.

Here the CDR3 reads CASSSMADTSYNEQFF. CDR3 coding DNA: TGTGCCAGCAGCTCGATGGCGGATACCTCCTACAATGAGCAGTTCTTC. This sequence joins TRBV7-2 and TRBJ2-1, with D unclear. Trimming cost V 4 bases and J 0 bases, with 13 bases left between them. Germline V gene lookup returns CDR1 SGHTA and CDR2 FQGNSA. The CDR3 totals 16 residues.

As regards this clone: The same CDR3 also results from other DNA sequences found in this sample. The chain is built from TRBV5-1 and TRBJ2-2; D possibly corresponds to TRBD2 (6 bases). In germline, CDR1 is SGHRS, CDR2 YFSETQ. CDR3 length: 15 amino acids. V dropped 0 bases and J dropped 2 bases, with 8 bases sitting between them. The CDR3 bases are TGCGCCAGCAGCTTGGGCGGGACTAACACCGGGGAGCTGTTTTTT. Its protein is CASSLGGTNTGELFF.

In its sample, this clone was seen a few times. The chain recombines TRBV15 with TRBJ2-5, with 8 positions matching TRBD1. V was clipped by 3 bases and J by 5 bases; unmatched bases: 2. CDR1 LNHNV and CDR2 YYDKDF come from the germline V gene (reference sequence). The CDR3 contains 13 residues. The CDR3 region has the DNA TGTGCCACCAGCAGGGACAGGGACGAGACCCAGTACTTC. This gives the protein CATSRDRDETQYF.

This chain joins TRBV5-4 and TRBJ2-7; unclear D gene. The CDR3 has 14 amino acids. Looked up from germline, CDR1 is SGHNT and CDR2 is YYREEE (reference sequence). V lost 0 bases and J lost 5, with 12 bases in between. CDR3 amino acids: CASSLVGYPNEQYF. CDR3 sequence (DNA): TGTGCCAGCAGCTTGGTCGGGTATCCTAACGAGCAGTACTTC.

The chain uses TRBV4-3 and TRBJ1-3, with D uncertain. Germline V gene lookup returns CDR1 LGHNA and CDR2 YSLEER. Trimming pared 0 bases from V and 0 bases from J, leaving 6 bases between. The CDR3 is made up of 15 amino acids. DNA for the CDR3: TGCGCCAGCAGCCAAGATGGGTCCTCTGGAAACACCATATATTTT. Translation gives CASSQDGSSGNTIYF.

This chain connects TRBV11-2 to TRBJ2-7; unclear D gene. V lost 3 bases, J lost 1 base, and 7 bases lay in between. This CDR3 is 13 amino acids long. CDR1 and CDR2 (germline): SGHAT, FQNNGV. The CDR3 region has the DNA TGTGCCAGCAGCTTGGACCGGTCCTACGAGCAGTACTTC. Translated, it gives CASSLDRSYEQYF.

The gene calls are TRBV5-5 and TRBJ2-1, with 9 bases that match TRBD2. The ends lost 7 bases at V and 7 bases at J; junction bases unmatched: 6. Germline V gives CDR1 SGHKS, CDR2 YYEKEE (reference sequence). This CDR3 comprises 13 residues. The chain's CDR3 is CASLGLAFNEQFF. For the CDR3, the DNA is TGTGCCAGCTTAGGACTAGCGTTTAATGAGCAGTTCTTC.

The J gene is TRBJ2-3, the V gene TRBV10-3; TRBD2 agrees at 7 bases. J gave up 1 base and V 3 bases, and 4 bases lay outside the gene matches. The CDR3 extends over 15 amino acids. CDR1 is ENHRY, CDR2 SYGVKD, per germline. The CDR3 here is CAISEIGLGTDTQYF. The CDR3 nucleotides read TGTGCCATCAGTGAAATAGGACTAGGCACAGATACGCAGTATTTT.

This chain links TRBV10-3 with TRBJ1-2; D may be TRBD1 (6 bases). The germline V and J ends were trimmed by 8 bases and 0 bases, with 16 bases remaining between them. CDR3 size: 15 residues. The germline gives CDR1 ENHRY, CDR2 SYGVKD. The CDR3 protein is CAISPGGTTNYGYTF. CDR3 DNA: TGTGCCATCTCCCCGGGGGGCACGACTAACTATGGCTACACCTTC.

This chain joins TRBV5-1 and TRBJ2-2; D gene ambiguous. Germline CDR1 SGHRS, CDR2 YFSETQ. The CDR3 runs 16 residues. Trimming took off 0 bases at V and 5 bases at J, with 14 bases between the two ends. CDR3: CASSLAGLDLTGELFF. The CDR3 DNA reads TGCGCCAGCAGCTTGGCGGGTCTCGACCTTACCGGGGAGCTGTTTTTT.

The V and J genes are TRBV2 and TRBJ1-5; a possible D gene is TRBD1 (6 bases). This CDR3 is 16 amino acids long. Germline V lookup: CDR1 SNHLY, CDR2 FYNNEI. The germline V and J ends were trimmed by 7 bases and 2 bases, with 18 bases remaining between them. CDR3 DNA: TGTGCCAGCACCCGTGGACAGCTTTCGGGCAATCAGCCCCAGCATTTT. This codes for CASTRGQLSGNQPQHF.

The rearrangement uses TRBV7-9 and TRBJ1-2; a possible D gene is TRBD1 (5 bases). The germline V gene has CDR1 SEHNR and CDR2 FQNEAQ (reference sequence). This CDR3 comprises 13 residues. Trimming took 3 bases from V and 8 from J, leaving 13 bases between them. In nucleotides, the CDR3 is TGTGCCAGCAGCTTTCTCAGGGTGAACGGCTACACCTTC. Its protein product is CASSFLRVNGYTF.

J is TRBJ1-2 and V is TRBV5-6; weak D call: TRBD1 (6 bases). Per germline, CDR1 SGHDT and CDR2 YYEEEE. The CDR3 is 14 residues long. Trimming cost V 1 base and J 4 bases, with 11 bases left between them. CDR3 region: CASSLLQGGYGYTF. CDR3 nucleotides: TGTGCCAGCAGCTTGCTACAGGGAGGCTATGGCTACACCTTC.

This clone came up once. The CDR3 nucleotides read TGTGCCAGCAGCTCGTACCAAGAGACCCAGTACTTC. Residues: CASSSYQETQYF. This chain uses TRBV5-6 with TRBJ2-5; D uncertain. This CDR3 spans 12 amino acids. Germline V CDR1 and CDR2: SGHDT, YYEEEE. The V end lost 3 bases, the J end lost 0 bases, and 3 bases lay between the germline ends.

The genes are TRBV11-2 and TRBJ1-5; 8 nucleotides match TRBD1. This CDR3 is built from 16 residues. The V segment lost 5 bases and the J segment 2 bases; nucleotides outside the gene matches: 8. Germline-derived CDR1 and CDR2 are SGHAT and FQNNGV. The chain's CDR3 is CASSPRTGTGNQPQHF. For the CDR3, the DNA is TGTGCCAGCAGCCCCCGGACAGGGACGGGCAATCAGCCCCAGCATTTT.

The DNA for the CDR3 is TGCGCCAGCACAAAGGGGGGGACCAACTATGGCTACACCTTC. Translation gives CASTKGGTNYGYTF. The chain combines TRBV10-2 with TRBJ1-2, with a possible D match to TRBD1 (6 bases). Germline CDR1 WSHSY, CDR2 SAAADI. CDR3 size: 14 residues. Trimming stripped 7 bases from V and 2 bases from J, with 14 bases between.

CDR3 DNA: TGTGCCAGCAGTGACAACTTCCCAACGGATACGCAGTATTTT. Translating it yields CASSDNFPTDTQYF. This chain links TRBV6-4 with TRBJ2-3; the D is unclear. Trimming shortened V by 2 bases and J by 6 bases, and 12 bases separated the two germline ends. This CDR3 is built from 14 residues. CDR1 is MRHNA and CDR2 is SNTAGT in the germline V gene.

The rearrangement links TRBV10-1 to TRBJ2-1; D may be TRBD1 or TRBD2 (5 bases each). Between the trimmed V and J ends, which lost 8 bases and 8 bases, there was a span of 19 bases. Germline V CDR1 and CDR2: WNHNN, SYGVQD (reference sequence). The CDR3 runs 14 residues. This CDR3 is CASSSSPGWHEQFF. The DNA of the CDR3 is TGCGCCAGCTCTTCTAGCCCAGGGTGGCATGAGCAGTTCTTC.

This clone was detected only once. This chain connects TRBV9 to TRBJ2-3; either TRBD1 or TRBD2 may supply D (6 bases each). Germline assignment: CDR1 SGDLS and CDR2 YYNGEE. The CDR3 consists of 18 residues. Deletions cut 3 bases from V and 1 base from J, with 21 bases between. CDR3 sequence (DNA): TGTGCCAGCAGCGGCGATGGGGGGCTGGCCGGACGCACAGATACGCAGTATTTT. The encoded protein is CASSGDGGLAGRTDTQYF.

The rearrangement joins TRBV7-2 to TRBJ1-5; TRBD1 might be the D (6 bases). The V gene lost 5 bases and the J gene lost 7 bases, with 15 bases spanning the gap. Germline assignment: CDR1 SGHTA and CDR2 FQGNSA. CDR3 length: 14 residues. CDR3 region: CASSRDKGGQPQHF. Here the CDR3 DNA reads TGTGCCAGCAGCAGGGACAAGGGAGGGCAGCCCCAGCATTTT.

The chain uses TRBV11-2 and TRBJ2-3; unclear D gene. Germline-derived CDR1 and CDR2 are SGHAT and FQNNGV. V gave up 5 bases and J gave up 3 bases, with 15 bases separating them. The CDR3 extends over 15 amino acids. The CDR3: CASSPEWASTDTQYF. The CDR3 DNA reads as TGTGCCAGCAGCCCCGAGTGGGCCTCTACAGATACGCAGTATTTT.

The genes are TRBV29-1 and TRBJ2-5, with 9 bases fitting TRBD1. The CDR3 is 13 residues long. After removal of 6 bases from V and 5 bases from J, the junction contained 7 bases not matched to a gene. Germline V gene data show CDR1 as SQVTM and CDR2 as ANQGSEA. CDR3 in DNA: TGCAGCGTACGGGACAGGGCTTTTGAGACCCAGTACTTC. This gives the protein CSVRDRAFETQYF.

Points on this clone: Other DNA sequences in this sample translate to the same CDR3. The V and J genes are TRBV20-1 and TRBJ1-1; D ambiguous. This CDR3 has 11 amino acids. Germline V gene lookup returns CDR1 DFQATT and CDR2 SNEGSKA (reference sequence). Trimming stripped 4 bases from V and 0 bases from J, with 3 bases between. The CDR3 reads CSATVNTEAFF. The CDR3, as DNA: TGCAGTGCTACAGTGAACACTGAAGCTTTCTTT.

V and J are TRBV2 and TRBJ1-5; TRBD1 might be the D (5 bases). Trimming cost V 6 bases and J 6 bases, with 12 bases left between them. This CDR3 contains 13 residues. Germline assignment: CDR1 SNHLY and CDR2 FYNNEI. The CDR3 coding sequence is TGTGCCAGCAGGGGGGAGGAGGCTCAGCCCCAGCATTTT. It specifies CASRGEEAQPQHF.

The rearrangement joins TRBV2 to TRBJ2-1; D ambiguous. The CDR3 runs to 15 residues. Trimming took 4 bases from V and 0 from J, leaving 10 bases between them. Germline loops: CDR1 SNHLY, CDR2 FYNNEI. The CDR3 is CASSVAASSYNEQFF. As DNA, the CDR3 is TGTGCCAGCAGTGTTGCGGCTAGCTCCTACAATGAGCAGTTCTTC.

The V gene is TRBV20-1, the J gene TRBJ2-1; D remains ambiguous. The CDR3 has 11 amino acids. Trimming left V 5 bases short and J 6 bases short, with 8 bases between. CDR1 and CDR2 from the germline V gene are DFQATT and SNEGSKA (reference sequence). The CDR3 sequence: CSAPRFNEQFF. For the CDR3, the DNA is TGCAGTGCTCCTCGGTTCAATGAGCAGTTCTTC.

The CDR3 loop is CATSRDRPGLNYGYTF. CDR3 nucleotide sequence: TGTGCCACCAGCAGAGATCGCCCGGGGCTGAACTATGGCTACACCTTC. This chain links TRBV15 with TRBJ1-2; D is possibly TRBD1 (5 bases). The CDR3 length is 16 residues. Germline CDR1 and CDR2: LNHNV and YYDKDF (reference sequence). V lost 0 bases and J 2 bases, leaving 13 bases between the germline ends. Looking up the rest from reference TRBV15 and TRBJ1-2 gives the full variable domain: DAMVIQNPRYQVTQFGKPVTLSCSQTLNHNVMYWYQQKSSQAPKLLFHYYDKDFNNEADTPDNFQSRRPNTSFCFLDIRSPGLGDTAMYLCATSRDRPGLNYGYTFGSGTRLTVV.